These 2 T cell receptor beta chains originate from one sample sequenced in a study of blood T cell repertoires in COVID-19. Data came from immunoSEQ multiplex PCR; TCRdb stores just in-frame clones and leaves some out. Of roughly 150,000 clones listed, around 88% are singletons. Material: peripheral blood. These receptor sequences come from a human donor in a cohort sampled during active COVID-19.

This chain connects TRBV28 to TRBJ1-4, with 11 bases lining up with TRBD1. The V and J ends lost 2 bases and 10 bases, in that order; junction bases with no gene match: 6. The CDR3 consists of 15 residues. Germline lookup yields CDR1 MDHEN and CDR2 SYDVKM. The DNA of the CDR3 is TGTGCCAGCAGTTTACCGGACAGGGGGCTTGGAAAACTGTTTTTT. It specifies CASSLPDRGLGKLFF.

V is TRBV11-1 and J is TRBJ2-5; 8 bases align to TRBD1. Germline CDR1 reads SGHAT; CDR2 reads FQDESV (reference sequence). After removal of 3 bases from V and 3 bases from J, the junction contained 6 bases not matched to a gene. CDR3 length: 15 residues. The CDR3 spells CASSFDRGREETQYF. CDR3 nucleotide sequence: TGTGCCAGCAGCTTTGACAGGGGAAGAGAAGAGACCCAGTACTTC.